A single sample gave rise to the 19 T cell receptor beta chains below, sequenced in a study of CD8 T cells in Susac syndrome. Random hexamers were used to reverse transcribe the RNA input (roughly 0.5 to 1 ug). TCRdb re-derived calls from the immunoSEQ multiplex PCR reads in MiXCR, one entry per CDR3 protein. The table shows some 97,000 distinct CDR3 sequences, with about 96% occurring only once. The sequencing input was CD8+ T cells from PBMCs. These receptors were collected from a human donor with Susac syndrome.

This chain joins TRBV29-1 and TRBJ1-2; no firm D call. Germline V lookup: CDR1 SQVTM, CDR2 ANQGSEA. V was cut by 5 bases and J by 0 bases, with 13 bases left in between. This CDR3 has 14 residues. The CDR3, as DNA: TGCAGCGTTCCCAGCCTACCTGCTAACTATGGCTACACCTTC. It codes for CSVPSLPANYGYTF.

The V and J genes are TRBV29-1 and TRBJ2-2; D is ambiguous. The germline gives CDR1 SQVTM, CDR2 ANQGSEA. This CDR3 is 14 amino acids long. Trimming removed 4 bases from V and 1 base from J, with 10 bases in between. CDR3 protein: CSVVLSRNTGELFF. The CDR3 region has the DNA TGCAGCGTTGTTCTGTCCCGGAACACCGGGGAGCTGTTTTTT.

The chain joins TRBV5-1 to TRBJ2-3; D gene unclear. Trimming stripped 2 bases from V and 2 bases from J, with 9 bases between. The CDR3 has 14 residues. CDR1 and CDR2 from the germline V gene are SGHRS and YFSETQ. The CDR3, as DNA: TGCGCCAGCAGCTTTGCGGTATTCACAGATACGCAGTATTTT. This encodes CASSFAVFTDTQYF.

This clonotype came up once. The chain has TRBV13 and TRBJ1-6; no reliable D call. The germline V gene encodes CDR1 PRHDT and CDR2 FYEKMQ (reference sequence). The CDR3 runs 14 residues. The V and J ends lost 1 base and 7 bases respectively, with 8 bases between them. The CDR3 DNA reads as TGTGCCAGCAGCTTAGCGGGAGGGAATTCACCCCTCCACTTT. It codes for CASSLAGGNSPLHF.

This rearrangement joins TRBV3-1 to TRBJ2-1; TRBD2 aligns across 9 bases. The germline CDR1 and CDR2 sequences are LGHDT and YNNKEL (reference sequence). The trim removed 0 bases at V and 7 bases at J, leaving 4 bases unmatched. The CDR3 consists of 15 residues. The CDR3 sequence is CASSQDLGLANEQFF. DNA for the CDR3: TGTGCCAGCAGCCAAGATTTGGGACTAGCTAATGAGCAGTTCTTC.

The chain is built from TRBV9 and TRBJ1-6; 7 positions agree with TRBD1. The junction had 4 bases not matched to a gene; V was cut back by 0 bases and J by 7 bases. Germline values: CDR1 SGDLS, CDR2 YYNGEE. The length of the CDR3 is 15 residues. The DNA for the CDR3 is TGTGCCAGCAGCGTAGGTCGGGGACAGAATTCACCCCTCCACTTT. Encoded protein: CASSVGRGQNSPLHF.

The rearrangement links TRBV27 to TRBJ2-5, with a possible D match to TRBD2 (5 bases). The CDR3 totals 14 residues. Germline CDR1 and CDR2: MNHEY and SMNVEV (reference sequence). Trimming stripped 5 bases from V and 4 bases from J, with 14 bases between. The CDR3 nucleotides read TGTGCCAGCAGTACCTATGAGGGTGGAGAGACCCAGTACTTC. As protein: CASSTYEGGETQYF.

This clonotype appeared a single time. The V call is TRBV5-1, the J call TRBJ2-7, with D possibly being TRBD1 or TRBD2 (5 bases each). Per the germline V gene, CDR1 is SGHRS and CDR2 is YFSETQ. V lost 4 bases and J lost 6, with 17 bases in between. This CDR3 comprises 14 residues. This CDR3 is CASSQTGAMSEQYF. CDR3 sequence (DNA): TGCGCCAGCAGCCAAACCGGGGCAATGAGCGAGCAGTACTTC.

The V gene is TRBV13, the J gene TRBJ2-5, with D possibly being TRBD2 (6 bases). This CDR3 has 15 residues. Germline CDR1 and CDR2: PRHDT and FYEKMQ (reference sequence). With 7 bases removed from V and 3 bases from J, the gap between germline ends came to 18 bases. The CDR3 region has the DNA TGTGCCAGCAAACCCGGAGGGGATGGTGAAGAGACCCAGTACTTC. Translated: CASKPGGDGEETQYF.

The chain joins TRBV12-3 or TRBV12-4 to TRBJ2-5, with D uncertain. V was trimmed by 3 bases and J by 5 bases, leaving 10 bases between them. This CDR3 is built from 13 residues. CDR3 DNA: TGTGCCAGCAGTTTCCCCCTCATGGAGACCCAGTACTTC. As protein: CASSFPLMETQYF.

The rearrangement uses TRBV4-1 and TRBJ2-1; 7 positions match TRBD2. The CDR3 totals 17 residues. J gave up 4 bases and V 0 bases, and 9 bases lay outside the gene matches. Germline CDR1 MGHRA, CDR2 YSYEKL. The CDR3 loop is CASSQEGLGGSYNEQFF. In DNA, the CDR3 is TGCGCCAGCAGCCAAGAAGGGTTGGGGGGGTCGTACAATGAGCAGTTCTTC.

This rearrangement joins TRBV20-1 to TRBJ1-2; 7 bases are shared with TRBD1. V trimming: 6 bases; J trimming: 8 bases; junction bases outside the gene matches: 9. Germline assignment: CDR1 DFQATT and CDR2 SNEGSKA (reference sequence). This CDR3 has 12 amino acids. The CDR3 here is CSAHDREKGYTF. The CDR3 nucleotides are TGCAGTGCGCATGACAGGGAGAAGGGCTACACCTTC.

The chain employs TRBV7-9 and TRBJ2-6, with TRBD2 matching 7 bases. The CDR3 has 18 amino acids. In germline, CDR1 is SEHNR, CDR2 FQNEAQ (reference sequence). Trimming took 5 bases from V and 0 from J; bases not matched to a gene: 10. CDR3 residues: CASSPAAGAISGANVLTF. The CDR3 region has the DNA TGTGCCAGCAGCCCAGCGGCGGGAGCGATCTCTGGGGCCAACGTCCTGACTTTC.

This chain uses TRBV10-3 with TRBJ2-7; 7 bases match TRBD1. The CDR3 has 13 residues. V dropped 6 bases and J dropped 2; count of bases not matched to a gene: 4. CDR1 ENHRY and CDR2 SYGVKD come from the germline V gene. The CDR3 sequence: CAISPGTAYEQYF. CDR3 bases: TGTGCCATCAGCCCAGGGACAGCCTACGAGCAGTACTTC.

This chain links TRBV6-6 with TRBJ2-3; 8 bases match TRBD2. After removal of 4 bases from V and 4 bases from J, the junction contained 4 bases not matched to a gene. Germline CDR1 reads MNHNY; CDR2 reads SVGAGI (reference sequence). The CDR3 loop spans 14 amino acids. The CDR3 loop is CASSSREGPDTQYF. In DNA form, the CDR3 reads TGTGCCAGCAGTTCTCGGGAGGGCCCAGATACGCAGTATTTT.

The rearrangement uses TRBV29-1 and TRBJ1-1; perhaps TRBD1 as D (5 bases). Germline V lookup: CDR1 SQVTM, CDR2 ANQGSEA. The length of the CDR3 is 12 residues. V lost 5 bases and J lost 11, with 18 bases in between. This chain's CDR3 is CSVHRAGRGAFF. CDR3 nucleotide sequence: TGCAGCGTTCATAGAGCGGGGCGCGGGGCTTTCTTT.

The V call is TRBV11-2, the J call TRBJ2-3; possible D gene TRBD2, 6 bases. The V gene's germline CDR1 is SGHAT and CDR2 FQNNGV. This CDR3 spans 16 amino acids. Trimming pared 1 base from V and 6 bases from J, leaving 17 bases between. The CDR3 DNA follows: TGTGCCAGCAGCTTAGGTTCGGCGGGGCGGGGTGATACGCAGTATTTT. The encoded protein is CASSLGSAGRGDTQYF.

This clonotype was found a few times. The chain employs TRBV3-1 and TRBJ2-5; maybe TRBD2 (6 bases). From germline, CDR1 is LGHDT and CDR2 YNNKEL (reference sequence). The V and J ends lost 0 bases and 4 bases respectively, with 12 bases between them. This CDR3 is 15 amino acids long. CDR3 region: CASSQDGGAGETQYF. As DNA, the CDR3 is TGTGCCAGCAGCCAAGATGGAGGGGCAGGAGAGACCCAGTACTTC.

The chain joins TRBV29-1 to TRBJ2-5, with D perhaps given as TRBD1 or TRBD2 (5 bases each). This CDR3 region has 14 residues. The V end lost 5 bases, the J end lost 3 bases, and 16 bases lay between the germline ends. The V gene's germline CDR1 is SQVTM and CDR2 ANQGSEA. The CDR3 bases are TGCAGCGTTTACGGAGAGAGGGGTAAAGAGACCCAGTACTTC. Its protein is CSVYGERGKETQYF.